The next 18 T cell receptor beta chains were all read from a single sample in a study of Graves' ophthalmopathy and Graves' hyperthyroidism. The authors amplified TCR beta CDR3 regions, and they did so from RNA transcripts for repertoire sequencing. An opening RT-PCR round employed HTBI primers and preceded a second-round multiplex PCR. Each CDR3 protein is one row after TCRdb ran MiXCR on the multiplex PCR reads. The sample records more than 300,000 distinct CDR3 sequences, roughly 15% being singletons. What was sequenced was peripheral blood. The receptors derive from an adult woman with stable Graves' hyperthyroidism.

The chain is built from TRBV12-3 or TRBV12-4 and TRBJ1-2; 12 bases fit TRBD1. J gave up 8 bases and V 5 bases, and 6 bases lay outside the gene matches. The CDR3 consists of 14 residues. The chain's CDR3 is CASSLFGTGGGYTF. CDR3 bases: TGTGCCAGCAGTCTTTTCGGGACAGGGGGCGGCTACACCTTC.

This chain uses TRBV28 with TRBJ1-2, with D uncertain. This CDR3 has 13 residues. V was shortened by 6 bases and J by 5 bases, with 13 bases between the two germline ends. Germline V gene lookup returns CDR1 MDHEN and CDR2 SYDVKM. The CDR3 spells CASRVDGLYGYTF. In DNA form, the CDR3 reads TGTGCCAGCAGGGTGGACGGGCTTTATGGCTACACCTTC.

This clonotype was observed many times. The genes are TRBV18 and TRBJ2-7, with a weak D call TRBD1 (6 bases). The CDR3 runs 15 residues. Between the trimmed V and J ends, which lost 2 bases and 5 bases, there was a span of 16 bases. The germline CDR1 and CDR2 sequences are KGHSH and LQKENI. The CDR3 DNA reads TGTGCCAGCTCACCAAATCCGCAGGGGCCGGACGAGCAGTACTTC. Translating gives CASSPNPQGPDEQYF.

This clonotype occurred many times. V gene TRBV29-1 combines with J gene TRBJ1-5, with 10 bases that match TRBD1. Trimming cost V 7 bases and J 1 base; bases outside gene matches: 10. The length of the CDR3 is 16 residues. Per germline, CDR1 SQVTM and CDR2 ANQGSEA. The CDR3 sequence: CSAMGQGIGSNQPQHF. In nucleotides, the CDR3 is TGCAGCGCCATGGGACAGGGGATCGGAAGCAATCAGCCCCAGCATTTT.

This clonotype was counted ten times or more. The rearrangement joins TRBV10-3 to TRBJ2-5; tentatively, D is TRBD1 (5 bases). This CDR3 is built from 14 residues. Trimming pared 4 bases from V and 2 bases from J, leaving 11 bases between. CDR1 and CDR2 from the germline V gene are ENHRY and SYGVKD. CDR3 nucleotides: TGTGCCATCAGTGGAGACAGCCTACAAGAGACCCAGTACTTC. Its translation is CAISGDSLQETQYF.

V gene TRBV7-9 combines with J gene TRBJ2-7; TRBD1 is a possible D gene (6 bases). V gave up 7 bases and J gave up 5 bases, with 21 bases separating them. The germline V gene encodes CDR1 SEHNR and CDR2 FQNEAQ (reference sequence). This CDR3 has 15 amino acids. DNA of the CDR3: TGTGCCAGCATCCCTGAGGGGGACCCTTGGAACGAGCAGTACTTC. Translated, it gives CASIPEGDPWNEQYF.

The table lists this clonotype with many counts. The chain joins TRBV12-3 or TRBV12-4 to TRBJ2-7, with TRBD2 identical over 7 bases. The V gene end was trimmed by 7 bases and the J gene end by 2 bases; junction bases not matched to a gene: 11. The CDR3 length is 15 residues. The CDR3 region is CASIKAGTRTYEQYF. The CDR3, as DNA: TGTGCCAGCATTAAAGCGGGAACCCGTACCTACGAGCAGTACTTC.

The chain has TRBV7-6 and TRBJ2-7; no reliable D call. CDR1 and CDR2 (germline): SGHVS, FNYEAQ. Trimming pared 5 bases from V and 2 bases from J, leaving 10 bases between. The CDR3 totals 13 residues. The CDR3: CASSNTRTYEQYF. The CDR3 bases are TGTGCCAGCAGCAACACACGGACCTACGAGCAGTACTTC.

The chain uses TRBV9 and TRBJ2-5, with no clear D. Trimming left V 2 bases short and J 1 base short, with 15 bases between. The CDR3 spans 16 residues. Germline V gene lookup returns CDR1 SGDLS and CDR2 YYNGEE. CDR3 sequence: CASSVAPNAGQETQYF. The CDR3 DNA is TGTGCCAGCAGCGTCGCCCCCAATGCCGGCCAAGAGACCCAGTACTTC.

Many counts were recorded for this clonotype. The CDR3, as DNA: TGTGCCAGCAGCCATGCTAGCGTGAGCTCCTACGAGCAGTACTTC. It is translated as CASSHASVSSYEQYF. This chain joins TRBV11-1 and TRBJ2-7; maybe TRBD2 (6 bases). CDR3 size: 15 residues. CDR1 and CDR2 (germline): SGHAT, FQDESV (reference sequence). Trimming removed 5 bases at V and 0 bases at J, with 14 bases between.

This clonotype was counted ten times or more. This chain joins TRBV7-2 and TRBJ2-7, with D unclear. Germline CDR1 SGHTA, CDR2 FQGNSA. The CDR3 runs to 13 residues. Trimming pared 5 bases from V and 3 bases from J, leaving 11 bases between. The CDR3 sequence: CASSAVLSYEQYF. CDR3 nucleotides: TGTGCCAGCAGCGCCGTCTTGAGCTACGAGCAGTACTTC.

This clonotype was detected many times. The CDR3 coding sequence is TGTGCCAGCACCATAGGGGCGGGCCCCCAGCATTTT. Its translation is CASTIGAGPQHF. V usage is TRBV28 and J usage is TRBJ1-5; D might be TRBD1 (5 bases). This CDR3 contains 12 residues. From germline, CDR1 is MDHEN and CDR2 SYDVKM. Trimming shortened V by 7 bases and J by 10 bases, and 14 bases separated the two germline ends.

This clonotype was detected many times. V is TRBV25-1 and J is TRBJ1-6, with a tentative D call TRBD1 (5 bases). In germline, CDR1 is MGHDK, CDR2 SYGVNS. CDR3 length equals 15 residues. Deletions cut 6 bases from V and 9 bases from J, with 18 bases between. CDR3 sequence reads: CASRGRQLLTSPLHF. CDR3 bases: TGTGCCAGCAGGGGCAGACAGCTGCTTACTTCACCCCTCCACTTT.

Many counts were recorded for this clonotype. The V call is TRBV28, the J call TRBJ2-5; the match to TRBD2 covers 11 bases. Germline CDR1 and CDR2: MDHEN and SYDVKM. J was trimmed by 10 bases and V by 6 bases; bases with no gene match: 34. The CDR3 runs 22 residues. The CDR3 loop reads CASRNRPGLAVQHPWDPYSQYF. The CDR3 DNA follows: TGTGCCAGCAGAAATAGACCGGGACTAGCGGTGCAACACCCTTGGGATCCATATAGCCAGTACTTC.

This clonotype was detected many times. The chain has TRBV5-1 and TRBJ2-7; 7 bases match TRBD1. CDR1 is SGHRS and CDR2 is YFSETQ in the germline V gene. After removal of 3 bases from V and 2 bases from J, the junction contained 5 bases not matched to a gene. This CDR3 contains 14 residues. The DNA for the CDR3 is TGCGCCAGCAGCTCGCCGGGACAGACCTACGAGCAGTACTTC. Translation: CASSSPGQTYEQYF.

This clonotype was counted many times. This rearrangement joins TRBV28 to TRBJ2-7; D perhaps matches TRBD2 (6 bases). CDR1 and CDR2 from the germline V gene are MDHEN and SYDVKM. The CDR3 has 15 residues. The V and J ends lost 6 bases and 6 bases respectively, with 21 bases between them. CDR3 nucleotides: TGTGCCAGCAGCCACCTATGGAGCGGGTCCCCCGAGCAGTACTTC. It translates to CASSHLWSGSPEQYF.

This clonotype was seen at least ten times. This rearrangement joins TRBV12-3 or TRBV12-4 to TRBJ1-1; D is unresolved. V lost 7 bases, J lost 11 bases, and 14 bases lay in between. The CDR3 sequence is 11 residues long. CDR3 in amino acids: CASTRKRAAFF. The CDR3 nucleotides are TGTGCCAGCACCAGGAAAAGGGCCGCTTTCTTT.

The sample holds many counts of this clonotype. V gene TRBV7-2 combines with J gene TRBJ2-7, with D perhaps matching TRBD1 (6 bases). The V and J ends lost 2 bases and 3 bases respectively, with 11 bases between them. In germline, CDR1 is SGHTA, CDR2 FQGNSA. There are 14 residues in the CDR3. CDR3 bases: TGTGCCAGCAGCTTAACGCAGGGGAGCTACGAGCAGTACTTC. Translating gives CASSLTQGSYEQYF.